The 10 T cell receptor beta chains below come from one sample, sequenced in a study of blood T cell repertoires in COVID-19 (dated by TCRdb to 2020 to 2022). The library was prepared using the immunoSEQ multiplex PCR assay. TCRdb mirrors the immuneACCESS table, restricted to in-frame sequences. Some clones are absent from its copies; in checked studies, under half trace to an unresolved V gene, and the reason for the others is unknown. In all, the sample holds a few hundred thousand clones, and approximately 88% of those were seen once. Roughly 1.2% of the sample is held by the ten biggest clonotypes. Sequences were obtained from peripheral blood. The receptors come from a man aged 40-50 years with acute or convalescent COVID-19.

V usage is TRBV28 and J usage is TRBJ2-3; 12 bases map to TRBD1. J lost 2 bases, V lost 3 bases, and 0 bases had no gene match. The CDR3 spans 15 residues. CDR1 and CDR2 from the germline V gene are MDHEN and SYDVKM. CDR3 sequence (DNA): TGTGCCAGCAGTTTGGGACAGGGGGCCACAGATACGCAGTATTTT. Its translation: CASSLGQGATDTQYF. The full variable domain, its missing parts supplied by reference TRBV28 and TRBJ2-3, is DVKVTQSSRYLVKRTGEKVFLECVQDMDHENMFWYRQDPGLGLRLIYFSYDVKMKEKGDIPEGYSVSREKKERFSLILESASTNQTSMYLCASSLGQGATDTQYFGPGTRLTVL.

V usage is TRBV5-8 and J usage is TRBJ2-7; D is possibly TRBD1 (5 bases). The germline V and J ends were trimmed by 0 bases and 0 bases, with 16 bases remaining between them. The CDR3 consists of 17 residues. The V gene's germline CDR1 is SGHTS and CDR2 YDEGEE. In DNA, the CDR3 is TGTGCCAGCAGCTTGGTACTTAAGGGGCCCTCCTCCTACGAGCAGTACTTC. Amino acids: CASSLVLKGPSSYEQYF.

This clone was seen only a few times. The chain recombines TRBV11-2 with TRBJ1-3; D perhaps matches TRBD1 (5 bases). V lost 3 bases and J lost 1, with 7 bases in between. The germline V gene encodes CDR1 SGHAT and CDR2 FQNNGV. The CDR3 runs 14 residues. Here the CDR3 DNA reads TGTGCCAGCAGCTTTGGGGCTTCTGGAAACACCATATATTTT. Protein sequence: CASSFGASGNTIYF.

On this clone: This sample also contains other DNA sequences that code for the same CDR3. This chain connects TRBV12-3 or TRBV12-4 to TRBJ1-1; TRBD1 matches 7 bases. Trimming took 6 bases from V and 4 from J; bases not matched to a gene: 2. The CDR3 totals 12 residues. CDR3 coding DNA: TGTGCCAGCAGCCCAGGGGGCACTGAAGCTTTCTTT. This translates into CASSPGGTEAFF.

The chain carries TRBV7-3 and TRBJ2-2; D is ambiguous. V lost 2 bases and J lost 0, with 10 bases in between. Germline CDR1 and CDR2: SGHTA and FQGTGA. The CDR3 runs 16 residues. CDR3 loop: CASSLRYSTNTGELFF. CDR3 DNA sequence: TGTGCCAGCAGCTTACGGTACTCCACGAACACCGGGGAGCTGTTTTTT.

Notes on this clone: Other DNA sequences in this specimen translate into the identical CDR3. The chain recombines TRBV18 with TRBJ1-2; 8 bases align to TRBD1. CDR3 length equals 14 residues. J gave up 5 bases and V 3 bases, and 5 bases lay outside the gene matches. CDR1 KGHSH and CDR2 LQKENI come from the germline V gene. The CDR3 sequence is CASSPGQGAYGYTF. The CDR3 DNA reads TGTGCCAGCTCACCTGGGCAGGGGGCTTATGGCTACACCTTC.

V gene TRBV6-6 combines with J gene TRBJ2-7, with TRBD2 matching over 8 bases. Trimming at V came to 7 bases and at J to 4 bases, leaving 12 bases not matched to a gene. Germline CDR1 and CDR2: MNHNY and SVGAGI (reference sequence). The length of the CDR3 is 15 residues. The CDR3 sequence: CASTGGGLGLYEQYF. The CDR3 DNA reads as TGTGCCAGCACCGGCGGGGGGCTCGGGCTTTACGAGCAGTACTTC.

The chain recombines TRBV30 with TRBJ2-2; no clear D. The CDR3 runs 14 residues. Trimming took 8 bases from V and 0 from J, leaving 13 bases between them. The germline CDR1 and CDR2 sequences are GTSNPN and SVGIG (reference sequence). Written as DNA, the CDR3 is TGTGCCAGGAATGGGCTCGCGAACACCGGGGAGCTGTTTTTT. Translating gives CARNGLANTGELFF.

This chain connects TRBV5-1 to TRBJ2-2, with TRBD2 as a possible D gene (5 bases). The CDR3 runs 15 residues. Trimming removed 0 bases from V and 4 bases from J, with 10 bases in between. Germline V lookup: CDR1 SGHRS, CDR2 YFSETQ. DNA of the CDR3: TGCGCCAGCAGCTTGGACGGGGATCCCACCGGGGAGCTGTTTTTT. This codes for CASSLDGDPTGELFF.

The rearrangement joins TRBV28 to TRBJ1-2; TRBD1 matches 11 bases. Germline CDR1 is MDHEN and CDR2 is SYDVKM. This CDR3 spans 14 amino acids. Trimming took 5 bases from V and 13 from J; bases not matched to a gene: 12. CDR3 in DNA: TGTGCCAGCAGTCCACCCGGACAGGGGGCCTGGATCACCTTC. The encoded protein is CASSPPGQGAWITF.